One sample yielded the 28 T cell receptor beta chains listed below, sequenced in a study of technical replicates of blood from a handful of donors. Sequencing was performed with immunoSEQ multiplex PCR; in TCRdb, only in-frame clones are kept and a portion is missing. The sample contains over 9,000 clones, 91% of which appear only once. The sequenced sample consisted of PBMCs. Source of these receptors: a human donor in good health.

CDR3 sequence: CASSFPGRPYGYTF. The DNA of the CDR3 is TGTGCCAGCAGCTTCCCAGGGCGACCCTATGGCTACACCTTC. The chain combines TRBV11-2 with TRBJ1-2; D may be TRBD1 (5 bases). V shed 3 bases and J shed 4 bases, with 12 bases lying between them. Germline V gene lookup returns CDR1 SGHAT and CDR2 FQNNGV. The CDR3 runs to 14 residues.

The chain recombines TRBV25-1 with TRBJ2-4, with a weak D call TRBD1 (5 bases). CDR1 is MGHDK, CDR2 SYGVNS, per germline. Trimming took 2 bases from V and 4 from J, leaving 9 bases between them. The CDR3 is 14 amino acids. CDR3 DNA: TGTGCCAGCAGTGAAGACAGTCCTAAAAACATTCAGTACTTC. Residues: CASSEDSPKNIQYF. Variable domain in full (rest from reference TRBV25-1 and TRBJ2-4): EADIYQTPRYLVIGTGKKITLECSQTMGHDKMYWYQQDPGMELHLIHYSYGVNSTEKGDLSSESTVSRIRTEHFPLTLESARPSHTSQYLCASSEDSPKNIQYFGAGTRLSVL.

The gene calls are TRBV4-2 and TRBJ2-7; 8 bases agree with TRBD2. This CDR3 contains 16 residues. With 4 bases clipped from V and 1 base from J, the junction kept 9 bases outside the gene matches. Germline-derived CDR1 and CDR2 are LGHNA and YNFKEQ. The CDR3 DNA reads as TGTGCCAGCAGCCCAGAGGGACTAGTTGGGTCCTACGAGCAGTACTTC. The encoded protein is CASSPEGLVGSYEQYF.

This rearrangement joins TRBV18 to TRBJ1-4; 7 bases map to TRBD1. The V gene end was trimmed by 3 bases and the J gene end by 5 bases; junction bases not matched to a gene: 3. CDR3 length: 14 residues. Per the germline V gene, CDR1 is KGHSH and CDR2 is LQKENI. The CDR3 protein is CASSPTGVNEKLFF. The CDR3 coding sequence is TGTGCCAGCTCACCCACAGGGGTGAATGAAAAACTGTTTTTT.

For the CDR3, the DNA is TGTGCCAGCTCTCTTCTGTTCGGGACAGCAACCATTAACTATGGCTACACCTTC. The encoded protein is CASSLLFGTATINYGYTF. This chain joins TRBV28 and TRBJ1-2; TRBD1 agrees at 7 bases. This CDR3 contains 18 residues. V gave up 8 bases and J gave up 1 base; unmatched junction bases: 19. The V gene's germline CDR1 is MDHEN and CDR2 SYDVKM.

This clone was recorded only once. The genes are TRBV14 and TRBJ2-5; 9 nucleotides agree with TRBD2. The CDR3 loop spans 13 amino acids. The V gene's germline CDR1 is SGHDN and CDR2 FVKESK. The J segment lost 4 bases and the V segment lost 6 bases, leaving 3 bases of the junction unmatched. This CDR3 is CASSTAGGETQYF. CDR3 bases: TGTGCCAGCAGTACAGCGGGGGGAGAGACCCAGTACTTC.

The gene calls are TRBV10-3 and TRBJ1-2, with 9 bases that match TRBD1. The CDR3 extends over 15 amino acids. Germline V gene data show CDR1 as ENHRY and CDR2 as SYGVKD. V dropped 2 bases and J dropped 4; count of bases not matched to a gene: 5. The CDR3 sequence: CAISEGTGTLYGYTF. In DNA, the CDR3 is TGTGCCATCAGTGAGGGGACAGGGACCCTCTATGGCTACACCTTC.

The J gene is TRBJ2-7, the V gene TRBV29-1; a possible D gene is TRBD1 (6 bases). Germline V gives CDR1 SQVTM, CDR2 ANQGSEA. V shed 5 bases and J shed 5 bases, with 13 bases lying between them. The CDR3 loop spans 12 amino acids. The CDR3 DNA reads TGCAGCGTTTTTTCAGGGGAACACGAGCAGTACTTC. It codes for CSVFSGEHEQYF.

The rearrangement joins TRBV7-9 to TRBJ1-2, with D maybe TRBD1 (5 bases). The CDR3 has 15 amino acids. From germline, CDR1 is SEHNR and CDR2 FQNEAQ (reference sequence). Trimming removed 5 bases at V and 3 bases at J, with 16 bases between. CDR3 sequence: CASSPGRGFDYGYTF. CDR3 bases: TGTGCCAGCAGCCCCGGCCGGGGGTTTGACTATGGCTACACCTTC.

The chain couples TRBV19 to TRBJ1-5, with 7 bases lining up with TRBD1. Germline loops: CDR1 LNHDA, CDR2 SQIVND (reference sequence). V gave up 5 bases and J gave up 5 bases; unmatched junction bases: 9. The CDR3 is 15 amino acids. CDR3 loop: CASSPTGFRDQPQHF. For the CDR3, the DNA is TGTGCCAGTAGTCCGACAGGGTTTAGGGATCAGCCCCAGCATTTT.

The chain couples TRBV7-9 to TRBJ2-5, with 9 bases fitting TRBD1. With 1 base clipped from V and 4 bases from J, the junction kept 4 bases outside the gene matches. The CDR3 spans 15 residues. CDR1 is SEHNR, CDR2 FQNEAQ, per germline (reference sequence). CDR3 protein: CASSLVTGGGETQYF. CDR3 DNA: TGTGCCAGCAGCTTAGTTACAGGGGGCGGAGAGACCCAGTACTTC.

DNA for the CDR3: TGTGCCAGCAGCCGGGGGGAGATCGATGAGCAGTTCTTC. Protein sequence: CASSRGEIDEQFF. V gene TRBV6-5 combines with J gene TRBJ2-1, with 7 bases that match TRBD2. This CDR3 region has 13 residues. Per germline, CDR1 MNHEY and CDR2 SVGAGI. V lost 6 bases, J lost 8 bases, and 7 bases stayed unmatched.

V usage is TRBV1 and J usage is TRBJ2-7; the table calls TRBD2, which could not be checked here. TRBV1 is shown as a pseudogene. The CDR3 sequence is 16 residues long. CDR3 nucleotides: TGCACCAGCAGCCAAGATAGTAGGCTAGCGAGGAGCGAGCAGTACTTC. Its translation is CTSSQDSRLARSEQYF.

V and J are TRBV18 and TRBJ2-3; TRBD1 matches 7 bases. V was pared by 4 bases and J by 4 bases, with 2 bases of the junction left unmatched. Germline assignment: CDR1 KGHSH and CDR2 LQKENI. The CDR3 spans 13 residues. The CDR3 nucleotides are TGTGCCAGCTCACAGGGGGCGGCAGATACGCAGTATTTT. Amino acid sequence: CASSQGAADTQYF.

V is TRBV10-3 and J is TRBJ1-2; 7 positions agree with TRBD1. The CDR3 extends over 15 amino acids. With V trimmed by 7 bases and J by 2 bases, 10 bases remained unmatched. Germline values: CDR1 ENHRY, CDR2 SYGVKD. The CDR3 loop is CAIKVGQNENYGYTF. CDR3 DNA sequence: TGTGCCATCAAGGTGGGACAGAACGAAAACTATGGCTACACCTTC.

This clone was observed once. The chain is built from TRBV7-6 and TRBJ2-7; a weak D match, TRBD1 (7 bases). The germline V gene encodes CDR1 SGHVS and CDR2 FNYEAQ. V was trimmed by 4 bases and J by 5 bases, leaving 18 bases between them. CDR3 size: 15 residues. The CDR3: CASSSLQGGINEQYF. The CDR3 nucleotides are TGTGCCAGCAGCTCCCTCCAGGGGGGTATTAACGAGCAGTACTTC.

J is TRBJ2-3 and V is TRBV7-7; 7 positions match TRBD2. With V trimmed by 5 bases and J by 5 bases, 4 bases remained unmatched. The germline CDR1 and CDR2 sequences are SSHAT and FNYEAQ (reference sequence). The CDR3 spans 13 residues. CDR3 in amino acids: CASSTWGGDTQYF. The DNA of the CDR3 is TGTGCCAGCAGCACCTGGGGGGGAGATACGCAGTATTTT.

The CDR3 here is CASSLATGGGLPSYEQYF. CDR3 DNA: TGCGCCAGCAGCTTGGCCACTGGGGGGGGACTTCCATCCTACGAGCAGTACTTC. This chain links TRBV5-1 with TRBJ2-7; TRBD2 matches 7 bases. Germline V gives CDR1 SGHRS, CDR2 YFSETQ. V was clipped by 0 bases and J by 1 base; unmatched bases: 13. This CDR3 comprises 18 residues.

There are a few counts of this clone. The genes are TRBV5-6 and TRBJ1-1; 7 positions match TRBD1. After removal of 2 bases from V and 5 bases from J, the junction contained 6 bases not matched to a gene. CDR3 length equals 14 residues. CDR1 and CDR2 from the germline V gene are SGHDT and YYEEEE. CDR3 DNA sequence: TGTGCCAGCAGCTTTCCCGACAGGGCTACTGAAGCTTTCTTT. Protein: CASSFPDRATEAFF.

The chain links TRBV13 to TRBJ2-3, with D perhaps matching TRBD2 (6 bases). Germline CDR1 is PRHDT and CDR2 is FYEKMQ (reference sequence). This CDR3 contains 18 residues. V was trimmed by 2 bases and J by 1 base, leaving 19 bases between them. CDR3 DNA: TGTGCCAGCAGCTTAAGGAGACTAGTTTCCGTTCGCACAGATACGCAGTATTTT. Its protein is CASSLRRLVSVRTDTQYF.

V is TRBV4-1 and J is TRBJ1-2; 10 nucleotides match TRBD1. After removal of 0 bases from V and 7 bases from J, the junction contained 11 bases not matched to a gene. CDR1 is MGHRA, CDR2 YSYEKL, per germline. CDR3 length: 17 amino acids. This CDR3 is CASSQDGRGQGGFGYTF. The CDR3 coding sequence is TGCGCCAGCAGCCAAGATGGCAGAGGACAGGGGGGTTTTGGCTACACCTTC.

J is TRBJ1-1 and V is TRBV5-4; TRBD1 matches 9 bases. Germline assignment: CDR1 SGHNT and CDR2 YYREEE (reference sequence). Germline trimming cut 4 bases from V and 3 bases from J; bases unmatched to any gene: 4. The CDR3 is 14 amino acids. The CDR3 DNA reads TGTGCCAGCAGCCCACAGGGGGCTGACACTGAAGCTTTCTTT. Its translation is CASSPQGADTEAFF.

The rearrangement uses TRBV5-6 and TRBJ2-7; D remains unclear. This CDR3 region has 12 residues. The V gene's germline CDR1 is SGHDT and CDR2 YYEEEE. Trimming removed 0 bases at V and 6 bases at J, with 7 bases between. The CDR3: CASSLGLLEQYF. In DNA form, the CDR3 reads TGTGCCAGCAGCTTGGGGCTCCTCGAGCAGTACTTC.

This chain uses TRBV5-1 with TRBJ2-7, with TRBD1 matching 9 bases. The CDR3 contains 14 residues. Germline CDR1 and CDR2: SGHRS and YFSETQ. J gave up 2 bases and V 2 bases, and 2 bases lay outside the gene matches. CDR3 region: CASSLQGAAYEQYF. The CDR3 nucleotides are TGCGCCAGCAGCTTACAGGGGGCTGCCTACGAGCAGTACTTC.

The sample holds a few counts of this clone. The J gene is TRBJ1-5, the V gene TRBV2; tentative D call: TRBD1 (5 bases). CDR3 length: 14 amino acids. The V gene's germline CDR1 is SNHLY and CDR2 FYNNEI. V was cut by 4 bases and J by 3 bases, with 10 bases left in between. The CDR3 loop is CASSGTDINQPQHF. CDR3 in DNA: TGTGCCAGCAGTGGGACGGACATCAATCAGCCCCAGCATTTT.

The V call is TRBV7-2, the J call TRBJ1-5; 7 bases fit TRBD1. The CDR3 is 14 residues long. CDR1 is SGHTA and CDR2 is FQGNSA in the germline V gene. The V segment lost 3 bases and the J segment 7 bases; nucleotides outside the gene matches: 6. The CDR3 loop reads CASSFGQGDQPQHF. The CDR3 DNA reads as TGTGCCAGCAGCTTCGGGCAGGGGGACCAGCCCCAGCATTTT.

This clone was found once. The chain employs TRBV7-8 and TRBJ2-5; D uncertain. Trimming pared 7 bases from V and 0 bases from J, leaving 12 bases between. Germline CDR1 and CDR2: SGHVS and FQNEAQ. The CDR3 has 14 amino acids. CDR3: CASTPPGNQETQYF. CDR3 nucleotides: TGTGCCAGCACCCCCCCGGGTAACCAAGAGACCCAGTACTTC.

The chain employs TRBV30 and TRBJ1-3; D gene ambiguous. Germline V gene sequence: CDR1 GTSNPN, CDR2 SVGIG (reference sequence). V was trimmed by 5 bases and J by 1 base, leaving 9 bases between them. The CDR3 is 13 amino acids. CDR3 nucleotides: TGTGCCTGGCCGGCGGGTTCTGGAAACACCATATATTTT. Its translation: CAWPAGSGNTIYF.